The TCR beta chain under discussion was sequenced for a study of control samples from healthy donors and cancer patients (dated by TCRdb to 2019 to 2021). Libraries were built with the immunoSEQ multiplex PCR assay. In its TCRdb copy, this immuneACCESS table keeps in-frame sequences only and misses some clones. Where compared with another copy, unresolved V genes explain less than half of these, and the others have no known cause. Counted in this sample were some 120,000 clones; 88% of them appeared once. The top ten clones comprise 2.3% of the sample. As for this clone: The antigen it binds to is not known. Base qualities were left out, and no much larger clone turns up one base away.

From its cysteine to its phenylalanine, the CDR3 spans 16 amino acids. Only CDR3 DNA remains: 48 bases, in frame from the first base. The germline V gene supplies CDR1 MNHEY and CDR2 SVGAGI. Relative to germline, V is 0 bases shorter and J is 0 bases shorter, with 9 bases between their ends. The chain joins TRBV6-5 to TRBJ2-1; no D segment can be confidently identified. The clonotype comes from a woman between 65 and 79 years old in good health. Sequences were obtained from blood. The base sequence is TGTGCCAGCAGTTACTCGCCAGCCAGCTCCTACAATGAGCAGTTCTTC. Translated, this gives CASSYSPASSYNEQFF.